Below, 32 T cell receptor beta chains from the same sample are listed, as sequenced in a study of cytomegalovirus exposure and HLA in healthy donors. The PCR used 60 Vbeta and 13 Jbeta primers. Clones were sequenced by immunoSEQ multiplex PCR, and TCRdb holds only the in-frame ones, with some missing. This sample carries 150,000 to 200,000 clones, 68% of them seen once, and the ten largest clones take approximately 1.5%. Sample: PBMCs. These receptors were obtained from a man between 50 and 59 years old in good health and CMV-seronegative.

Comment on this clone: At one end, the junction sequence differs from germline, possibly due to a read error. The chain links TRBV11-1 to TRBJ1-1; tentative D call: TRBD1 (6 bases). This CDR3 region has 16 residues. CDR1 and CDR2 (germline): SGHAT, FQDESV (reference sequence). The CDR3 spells CASSSEGQILKTEAFF. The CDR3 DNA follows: TGTGCCAGCAGCTCCGAGGGACAAATTCTGAAGACTGAAGCTTTCTTT.

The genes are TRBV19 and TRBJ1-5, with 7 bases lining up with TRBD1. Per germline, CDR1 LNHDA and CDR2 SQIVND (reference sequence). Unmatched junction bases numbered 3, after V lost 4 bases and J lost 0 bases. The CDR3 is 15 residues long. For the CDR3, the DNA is TGTGCCAGTAGTAGGGACAGCAATAGCAATCAGCCCCAGCATTTT. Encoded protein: CASSRDSNSNQPQHF.

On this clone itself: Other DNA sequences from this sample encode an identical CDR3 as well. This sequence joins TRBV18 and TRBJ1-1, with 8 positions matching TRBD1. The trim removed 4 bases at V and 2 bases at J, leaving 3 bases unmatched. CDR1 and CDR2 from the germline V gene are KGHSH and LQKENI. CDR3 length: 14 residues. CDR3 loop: CASSLGQGNTEAFF. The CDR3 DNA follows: TGTGCCAGCTCACTAGGACAGGGAAACACTGAAGCTTTCTTT.

The CDR3 reads CASKLAGGSYEQYF. The CDR3, as DNA: TGTGCCAGCAAACTAGCGGGGGGATCCTACGAGCAGTACTTC. The chain uses TRBV6-5 and TRBJ2-7; 12 nucleotides match TRBD2. Germline CDR1 is MNHEY and CDR2 is SVGAGI. There are 14 residues in the CDR3. The trim removed 7 bases at V and 1 base at J, leaving 2 bases unmatched.

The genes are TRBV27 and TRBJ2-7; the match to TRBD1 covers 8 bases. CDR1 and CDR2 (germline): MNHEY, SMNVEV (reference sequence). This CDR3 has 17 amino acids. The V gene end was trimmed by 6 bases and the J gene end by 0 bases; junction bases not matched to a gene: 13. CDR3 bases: TGTGCCAGCAGCCCCCTGTTTGGACAGGGCGACTCCTACGAGCAGTACTTC. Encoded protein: CASSPLFGQGDSYEQYF.

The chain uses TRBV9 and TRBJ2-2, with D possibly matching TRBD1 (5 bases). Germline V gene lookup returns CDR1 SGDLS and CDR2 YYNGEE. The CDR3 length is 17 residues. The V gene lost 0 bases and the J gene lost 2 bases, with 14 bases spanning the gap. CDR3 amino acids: CASSVGGRQLNTGELFF. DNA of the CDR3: TGTGCCAGCAGCGTAGGGGGCAGACAACTTAACACCGGGGAGCTGTTTTTT.

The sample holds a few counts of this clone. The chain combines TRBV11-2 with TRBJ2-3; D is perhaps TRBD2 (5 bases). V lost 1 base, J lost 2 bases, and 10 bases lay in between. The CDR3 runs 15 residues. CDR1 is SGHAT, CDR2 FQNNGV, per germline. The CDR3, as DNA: TGTGCCAGCAGCTTAGGGACTCCCCCCACAGATACGCAGTATTTT. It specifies CASSLGTPPTDTQYF.

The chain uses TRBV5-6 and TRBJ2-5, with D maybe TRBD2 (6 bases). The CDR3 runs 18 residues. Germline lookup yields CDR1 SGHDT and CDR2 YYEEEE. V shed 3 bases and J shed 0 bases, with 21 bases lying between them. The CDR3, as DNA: TGTGCCAGCAGCTACCCGGGACTGACCCCGGGGTACCAAGAGACCCAGTACTTC. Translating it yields CASSYPGLTPGYQETQYF.

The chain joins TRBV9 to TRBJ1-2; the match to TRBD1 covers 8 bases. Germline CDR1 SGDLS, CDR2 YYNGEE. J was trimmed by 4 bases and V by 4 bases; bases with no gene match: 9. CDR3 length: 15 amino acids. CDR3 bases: TGTGCCAGCAGCCTCTCCGGACAGGGAGGCTATGGCTACACCTTC. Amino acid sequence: CASSLSGQGGYGYTF.

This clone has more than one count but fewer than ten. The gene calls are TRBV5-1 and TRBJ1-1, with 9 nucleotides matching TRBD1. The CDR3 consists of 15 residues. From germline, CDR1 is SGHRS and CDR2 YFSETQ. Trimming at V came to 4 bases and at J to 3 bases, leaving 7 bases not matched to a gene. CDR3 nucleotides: TGCGCCAGCAGCCCTGGGACAGGGAGGGACACTGAAGCTTTCTTT. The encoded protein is CASSPGTGRDTEAFF.

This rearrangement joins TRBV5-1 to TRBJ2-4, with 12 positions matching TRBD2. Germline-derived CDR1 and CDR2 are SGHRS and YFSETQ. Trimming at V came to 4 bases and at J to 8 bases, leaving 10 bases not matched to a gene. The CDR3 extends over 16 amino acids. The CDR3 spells CASSVLPSGGADIQYF. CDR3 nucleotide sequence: TGCGCCAGCAGCGTCCTTCCTAGCGGGGGGGCTGACATTCAGTACTTC. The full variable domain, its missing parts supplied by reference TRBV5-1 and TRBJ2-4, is KAGVTQTPRYLIKTRGQQVTLSCSPISGHRSVSWYQQTPGQGLQFLFEYFSETQRNKGNFPGRFSGRQFSNSRSEMNVSTLELGDSALYLCASSVLPSGGADIQYFGAGTRLSVL.

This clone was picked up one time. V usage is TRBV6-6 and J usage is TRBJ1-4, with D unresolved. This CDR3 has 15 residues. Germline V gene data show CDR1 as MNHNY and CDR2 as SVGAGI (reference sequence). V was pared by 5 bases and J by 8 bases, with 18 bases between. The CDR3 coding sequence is TGTGCCAGCAGTCAAGCGACCCTAAGAGGAGAAAAACTGTTTTTT. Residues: CASSQATLRGEKLFF.

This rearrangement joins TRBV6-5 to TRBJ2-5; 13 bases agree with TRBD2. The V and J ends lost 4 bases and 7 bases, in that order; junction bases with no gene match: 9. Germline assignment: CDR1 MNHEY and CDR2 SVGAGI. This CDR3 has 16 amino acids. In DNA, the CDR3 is TGTGCCAGCAGTTCCCGACTAGCGGGGGGTCCAGGGACCCAGTACTTC. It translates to CASSSRLAGGPGTQYF.

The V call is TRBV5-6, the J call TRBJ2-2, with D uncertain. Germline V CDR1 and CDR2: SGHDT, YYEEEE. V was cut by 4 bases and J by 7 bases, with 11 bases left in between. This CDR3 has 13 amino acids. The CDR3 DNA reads TGTGCCAGCAGCCCGACTTCAGACGGGGAGCTGTTTTTT. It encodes CASSPTSDGELFF.

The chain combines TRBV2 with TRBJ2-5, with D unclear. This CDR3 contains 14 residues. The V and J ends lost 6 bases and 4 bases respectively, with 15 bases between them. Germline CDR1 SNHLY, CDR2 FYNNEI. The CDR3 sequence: CASSYTRTGETQYF. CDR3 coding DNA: TGTGCCAGCAGCTACACGCGAACGGGAGAGACCCAGTACTTC.

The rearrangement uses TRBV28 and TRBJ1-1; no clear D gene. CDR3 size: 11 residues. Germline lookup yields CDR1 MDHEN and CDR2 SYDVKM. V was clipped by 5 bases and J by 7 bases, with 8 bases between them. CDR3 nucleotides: TGTGCCAGCAGTGCAGAAGATGAAGCTTTCTTT. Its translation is CASSAEDEAFF.

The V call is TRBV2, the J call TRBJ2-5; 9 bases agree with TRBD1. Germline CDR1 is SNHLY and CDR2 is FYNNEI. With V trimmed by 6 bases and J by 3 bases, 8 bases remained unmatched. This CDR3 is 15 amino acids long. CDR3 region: CASRGGQGVEETQYF. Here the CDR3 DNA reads TGTGCCAGCAGGGGGGGACAGGGAGTGGAAGAGACCCAGTACTTC.

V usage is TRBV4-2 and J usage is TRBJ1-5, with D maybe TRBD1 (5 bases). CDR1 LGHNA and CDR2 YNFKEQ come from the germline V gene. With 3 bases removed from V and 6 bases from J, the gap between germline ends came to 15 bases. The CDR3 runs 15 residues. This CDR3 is CASSQRSRDGQPQHF. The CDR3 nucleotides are TGTGCCAGCAGCCAGCGGAGCAGGGATGGTCAGCCCCAGCATTTT.

For the CDR3, the DNA is TGTGCCAGTAGTAAAGGCCGCCAGGGGACCCAGTACTTC. Translated, it gives CASSKGRQGTQYF. The J gene is TRBJ2-5, the V gene TRBV19, with D possibly TRBD1 on 5 matching bases. The germline gives CDR1 LNHDA, CDR2 SQIVND (reference sequence). V was pared by 4 bases and J by 7 bases, with 13 bases between. This CDR3 is built from 13 residues.

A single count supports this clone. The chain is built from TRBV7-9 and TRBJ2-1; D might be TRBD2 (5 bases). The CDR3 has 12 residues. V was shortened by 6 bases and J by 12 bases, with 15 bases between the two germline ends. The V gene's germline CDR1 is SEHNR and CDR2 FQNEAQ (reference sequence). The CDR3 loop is CASSSRTERQFF. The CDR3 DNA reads TGTGCCAGCAGTTCAAGGACTGAAAGGCAGTTCTTC.

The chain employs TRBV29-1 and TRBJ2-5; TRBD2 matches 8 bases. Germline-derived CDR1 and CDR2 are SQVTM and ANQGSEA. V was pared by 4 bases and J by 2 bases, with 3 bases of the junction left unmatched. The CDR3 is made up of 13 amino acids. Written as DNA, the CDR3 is TGCAGCGTTGGTGGGACTAGGCAAGAGACCCAGTACTTC. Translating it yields CSVGGTRQETQYF.

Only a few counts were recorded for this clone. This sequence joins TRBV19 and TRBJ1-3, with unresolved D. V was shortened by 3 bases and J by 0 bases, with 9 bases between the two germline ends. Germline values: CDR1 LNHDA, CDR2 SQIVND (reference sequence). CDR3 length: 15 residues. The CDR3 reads CASSIPMSSGNTIYF. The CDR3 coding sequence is TGTGCCAGTAGTATTCCGATGAGCTCTGGAAACACCATATATTTT. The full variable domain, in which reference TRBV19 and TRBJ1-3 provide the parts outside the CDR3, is DGGITQSPKYLFRKEGQNVTLSCEQNLNHDAMYWYRQDPGQGLRLIYYSQIVNDFQKGDIAEGYSVSREKKESFPLTVTSAQKNPTAFYLCASSIPMSSGNTIYFGEGSWLTVV.

CDR3 loop: CASSSTGDTEAFF. CDR3 coding DNA: TGTGCCAGCTCATCCACAGGGGACACTGAAGCTTTCTTT. V gene TRBV18 combines with J gene TRBJ1-1, with 7 positions matching TRBD1. The CDR3 consists of 13 residues. Per the germline V gene, CDR1 is KGHSH and CDR2 is LQKENI. V dropped 5 bases and J dropped 3; count of bases not matched to a gene: 3.

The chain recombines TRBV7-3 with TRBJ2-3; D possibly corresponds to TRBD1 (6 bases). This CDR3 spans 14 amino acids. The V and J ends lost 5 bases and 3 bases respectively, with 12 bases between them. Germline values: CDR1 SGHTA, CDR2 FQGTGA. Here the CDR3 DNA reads TGTGCCAGCAGCAACACCGGGACAACAGATACGCAGTATTTT. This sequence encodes CASSNTGTTDTQYF.

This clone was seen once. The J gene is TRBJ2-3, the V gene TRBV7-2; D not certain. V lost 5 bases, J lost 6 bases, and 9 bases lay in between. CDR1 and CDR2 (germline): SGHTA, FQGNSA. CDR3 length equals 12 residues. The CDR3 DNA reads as TGTGCCAGCAGCCCCCCCCTGGATACGCAGTATTTT. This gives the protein CASSPPLDTQYF.

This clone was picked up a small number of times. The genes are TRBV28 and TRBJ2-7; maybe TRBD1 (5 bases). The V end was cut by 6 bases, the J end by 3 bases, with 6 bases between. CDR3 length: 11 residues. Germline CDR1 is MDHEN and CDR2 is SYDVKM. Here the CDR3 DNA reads TGTGCCAGCAGACAGGACTACGAGCAGTACTTC. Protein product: CASRQDYEQYF.

CDR3 sequence: CASSLDRDQPQHF. The CDR3, as DNA: TGTGCCAGCAGCTTAGACAGGGATCAGCCCCAGCATTTT. V and J are TRBV7-3 and TRBJ1-5; 7 nucleotides line up with TRBD1. This CDR3 has 13 residues. Germline lookup yields CDR1 SGHTA and CDR2 FQGTGA. V lost 2 bases and J lost 5; bases outside the gene matches: 0. The variable domain in full, completed from reference TRBV7-3 and TRBJ1-5, reads GAGVSQTPSNKVTEKGKYVELRCDPISGHTALYWYRQSLGQGPEFLIYFQGTGAADDSGLPNDRFFAVRPEGSVSTLKIQRTERGDSAVYLCASSLDRDQPQHFGDGTRLSIL.

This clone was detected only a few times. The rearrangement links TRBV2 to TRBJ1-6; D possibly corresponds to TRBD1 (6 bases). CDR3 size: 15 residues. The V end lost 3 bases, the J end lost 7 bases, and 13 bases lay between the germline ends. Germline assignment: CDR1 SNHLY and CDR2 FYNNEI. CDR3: CASSEVGQTNSPLHF. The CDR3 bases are TGTGCCAGCAGTGAGGTAGGACAGACGAATTCACCCCTCCACTTT.

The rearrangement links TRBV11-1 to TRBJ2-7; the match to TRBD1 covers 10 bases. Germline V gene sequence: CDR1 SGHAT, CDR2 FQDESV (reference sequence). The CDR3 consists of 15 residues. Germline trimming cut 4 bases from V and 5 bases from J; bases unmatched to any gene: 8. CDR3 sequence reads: CASSSSRTGGDEQYF. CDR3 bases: TGTGCCAGCAGCTCCTCGAGGACAGGGGGAGACGAGCAGTACTTC.

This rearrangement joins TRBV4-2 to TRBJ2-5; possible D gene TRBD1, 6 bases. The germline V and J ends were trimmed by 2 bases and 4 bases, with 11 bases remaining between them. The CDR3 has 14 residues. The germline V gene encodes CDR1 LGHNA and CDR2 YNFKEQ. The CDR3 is CASSQSPGAETQYF. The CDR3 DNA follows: TGTGCCAGCAGCCAATCACCAGGGGCAGAGACCCAGTACTTC.

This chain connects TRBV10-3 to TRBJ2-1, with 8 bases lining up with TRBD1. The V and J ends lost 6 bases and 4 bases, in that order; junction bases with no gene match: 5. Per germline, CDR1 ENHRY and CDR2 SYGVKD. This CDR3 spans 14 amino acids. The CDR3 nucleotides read TGTGCCATCAGCACAGGACAGGGTTACAATGAGCAGTTCTTC. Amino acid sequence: CAISTGQGYNEQFF.

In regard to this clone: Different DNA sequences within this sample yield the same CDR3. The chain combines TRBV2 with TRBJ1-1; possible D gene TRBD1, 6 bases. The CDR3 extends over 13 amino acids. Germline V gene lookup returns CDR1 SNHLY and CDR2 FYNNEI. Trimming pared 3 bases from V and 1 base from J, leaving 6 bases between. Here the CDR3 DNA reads TGTGCCAGCAGTGAGGACAGGAACACTGAAGCTTTCTTT. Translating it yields CASSEDRNTEAFF.